These T cell receptor beta chains were read from a single sample in a study of identical twins. Each CDR3 protein is one row after TCRdb ran MiXCR on the 5' RACE reads. This repertoire shows roughly 540,000 distinct CDR3 sequences, approximately 22% found once; its top ten account for 0.91%. Another study also made use of these data, one on T cells expressing NK-cell markers.

The sequencing input was CD4+ T cells sorted from blood. The origin of the receptors is a woman aged 18-29 years in good health. Both conserved end residues are part of each CDR3. The order of the fields is D gene, clone size, V gene, J gene, CDR3 DNA, CDR3 protein. A D gene is named only where the DNA matches it firmly. Some rows mark clone size as missing; the rest say once, few, many or name a class of expanded clone.

D gene: .
clone size: few
V gene: TRBV10-3
J gene: TRBJ1-1
CDR3 DNA: TGTGCCATCAGTGAATTTGGACAGAACACTGAAGCTTTCTTT
CDR3 protein: CAISEFGQNTEAFF

D gene: TRBD1
clone size: few
V gene: TRBV4-2
J gene: TRBJ1-3
CDR3 DNA: TGTGCCAGCAGCCAAGAGGACAGGGGGCGCGGAAACACCATATATTTT
CDR3 protein: CASSQEDRGRGNTIYF

D gene: .
clone size: .
V gene: TRBV11-3
J gene: TRBJ2-2
CDR3 DNA: TGTGCCAGCAGCCCAGGGGCGCGGGAGAACACCGGGGAGCTGTTTTTT
CDR3 protein: CASSPGARENTGELFF

D gene: .
clone size: .
V gene: TRBV9
J gene: TRBJ2-5
CDR3 DNA: TGTGCCAGCAGCTCACATGGGCTAGGAGAGACCCAGTACTTC
CDR3 protein: CASSSHGLGETQYF

D gene: .
clone size: .
V gene: TRBV3-1
J gene: TRBJ1-1
CDR3 DNA: TGTGCCAGCAGCCAAGCCCCCGACAGACCGAACACTGAAGCTTTCTTT
CDR3 protein: CASSQAPDRPNTEAFF

D gene: .
clone size: few
V gene: TRBV7-3
J gene: TRBJ1-2
CDR3 DNA: TGTGCCAGCAGCCCTCACAGGGAAAGTGGTGGCTACACCTTC
CDR3 protein: CASSPHRESGGYTF

D gene: .
clone size: few
V gene: TRBV20-1
J gene: TRBJ1-2
CDR3 DNA: TGCAGTGCAAGCGGGGGTATTGGCTACACCTTC
CDR3 protein: CSASGGIGYTF

D gene: TRBD1
clone size: .
V gene: TRBV18
J gene: TRBJ2-5
CDR3 DNA: TGTGCCAGCTCCCTTCAGACAGGGGGCACTCCGGAGGAGACCCAGTACTTC
CDR3 protein: CASSLQTGGTPEETQYF

D gene: .
clone size: .
V gene: TRBV7-9
J gene: TRBJ2-7
CDR3 DNA: TGTGCCAGCAGCCTACAGGGCCCCAGCGGATCCTACGAGCAGTACTTC
CDR3 protein: CASSLQGPSGSYEQYF

D gene: TRBD1
clone size: many
V gene: TRBV29-1
J gene: TRBJ2-7
CDR3 DNA: TGCAGCGCCCACAGGGGCTACGAGCAGTACTTC
CDR3 protein: CSAHRGYEQYF

D gene: TRBD2
clone size: .
V gene: TRBV7-2
J gene: TRBJ2-3
CDR3 DNA: TGTGCCAGCAGCTTAGACGGGGGGGAGTATTTT
CDR3 protein: CASSLDGGEYF

D gene: TRBD2
clone size: .
V gene: TRBV20-1
J gene: TRBJ2-7
CDR3 DNA: TGCAGTGCTAGAGTTAGCGGGAGAAATTTCGAGCAGTACTTC
CDR3 protein: CSARVSGRNFEQYF

D gene: .
clone size: .
V gene: TRBV7-9
J gene: TRBJ2-6
CDR3 DNA: TGTGCCAGCAGCCCCCTAACAGGGACTGGGGCCAACGTCCTGACTTTC
CDR3 protein: CASSPLTGTGANVLTF

D gene: .
clone size: .
V gene: TRBV27
J gene: TRBJ2-2
CDR3 DNA: TGTGCCAGCAGTCCCCCTTGGACCGGGGAGCTGTTTTTT
CDR3 protein: CASSPPWTGELFF

D gene: .
clone size: .
V gene: TRBV25-1
J gene: TRBJ2-7
CDR3 DNA: TGTGCCAGCAGTTCTAGACACTACTACGAGCAGTACTTC
CDR3 protein: CASSSRHYYEQYF

D gene: TRBD1
clone size: few
V gene: TRBV29-1
J gene: TRBJ2-1
CDR3 DNA: TGCAGCGTTGAATTTTGGGACAGGGGATTTAATGAGCAGTTCTTC
CDR3 protein: CSVEFWDRGFNEQFF

D gene: .
clone size: .
V gene: TRBV9
J gene: TRBJ1-3
CDR3 DNA: TGTGCCAGCAGCGTAGAGGGCCAGGGTAAAAACACCATATATTTT
CDR3 protein: CASSVEGQGKNTIYF

D gene: TRBD1
clone size: few
V gene: TRBV24-1
J gene: TRBJ2-1
CDR3 DNA: TGTGCCACCAGTGATTTAGGGACAGGGAGTAATGAGCAGTTCTTC
CDR3 protein: CATSDLGTGSNEQFF

D gene: TRBD1
clone size: .
V gene: TRBV5-1
J gene: TRBJ1-1
CDR3 DNA: TGCGCCAGCAGCAGCTACAGGGGAGGGGACACTGAAGCTTTCTTT
CDR3 protein: CASSSYRGGDTEAFF

D gene: .
clone size: few
V gene: TRBV6-2/TRBV6-3
J gene: TRBJ2-7
CDR3 DNA: TGTGCCAGCAGTTACGTACAGGGCTACGAGCAGTACTTC
CDR3 protein: CASSYVQGYEQYF

D gene: .
clone size: .
V gene: TRBV10-3
J gene: TRBJ2-7
CDR3 DNA: TGTGCCATCAAAGCTGGACACGCAATCTCCTACGAGCAGTACTTC
CDR3 protein: CAIKAGHAISYEQYF

D gene: .
clone size: .
V gene: TRBV7-8
J gene: TRBJ1-2
CDR3 DNA: TGTGCCAGCACCGGCGGGGACACGACGAACTATGGCTACACCTTC
CDR3 protein: CASTGGDTTNYGYTF

D gene: .
clone size: many
V gene: TRBV12-3/TRBV12-4
J gene: TRBJ2-7
CDR3 DNA: TGTGCCAGCAGTTTATACCGGTACGAGCAGTACTTC
CDR3 protein: CASSLYRYEQYF

D gene: .
clone size: many
V gene: TRBV10-3
J gene: TRBJ1-1
CDR3 DNA: TGTGCCATCAGTGAGTCGATAAAGGCTGAAGCTTTCTTT
CDR3 protein: CAISESIKAEAFF

D gene: .
clone size: .
V gene: TRBV20-1
J gene: TRBJ1-2
CDR3 DNA: TGCAGTGCCCTTAGGGCCAGCTCTAACTATGGCTACACCTTC
CDR3 protein: CSALRASSNYGYTF

D gene: .
clone size: .
V gene: TRBV7-9
J gene: TRBJ2-7
CDR3 DNA: TGTGCCAGCAGCTCGGTTACAGGGGGGGACGAGCAGTACTTC
CDR3 protein: CASSSVTGGDEQYF

D gene: .
clone size: .
V gene: TRBV29-1
J gene: TRBJ1-1
CDR3 DNA: TGCAGCGTTGAAAGTCCCGGGGGCACTGAAGCTTTCTTT
CDR3 protein: CSVESPGGTEAFF